The 17 T cell receptor beta chains reported below all come from one sample, sequenced in a study of early T cells in non-severe SARS-CoV-2 infection. TCRdb reprocessed the 5' RACE reads with MiXCR, giving one entry per CDR3 protein. Of about 36,000 distinct CDR3 sequences listed, approximately 10% are singletons. The specimen was whole blood. The origin of the receptors is an adult who was a healthcare worker with PCR-confirmed SARS-CoV-2 infection or an uninfected control (not recorded which).

This clonotype was seen a few times. The V gene is TRBV5-1, the J gene TRBJ1-2; possible D gene TRBD1, 6 bases. Germline lookup yields CDR1 SGHRS and CDR2 YFSETQ. The CDR3 extends over 17 amino acids. Trimming shortened V by 2 bases and J by 4 bases, and 21 bases separated the two germline ends. CDR3 DNA: TGCGCCAGCAGCTTTCGGCCGGGATGGGACACCTTCTATGGCTACACCTTC. Protein sequence: CASSFRPGWDTFYGYTF.

The chain recombines TRBV6-5 with TRBJ1-1; 8 nucleotides align to TRBD1. CDR3 length equals 16 residues. CDR1 and CDR2 (germline): MNHEY, SVGAGI. Trimming removed 2 bases from V and 4 bases from J; junction bases left unmatched: 9. In DNA, the CDR3 is TGTGCCAGCAGTTACATTACGACAGGGGAAGGCACTGAAGCTTTCTTT. Translating it yields CASSYITTGEGTEAFF.

The genes are TRBV5-6 and TRBJ1-1; no reliable D call. Germline V gene sequence: CDR1 SGHDT, CDR2 YYEEEE. The V and J ends lost 10 bases and 1 base respectively, with 17 bases between them. This CDR3 contains 14 residues. CDR3 loop: CAVLRAGENTEAFF. The DNA for the CDR3 is TGTGCCGTCCTTCGGGCAGGCGAGAACACTGAAGCTTTCTTT.

There are many counts of this clonotype. V is TRBV7-9 and J is TRBJ1-5; D unresolved. Germline lookup yields CDR1 SEHNR and CDR2 FQNEAQ (reference sequence). The CDR3 totals 12 residues. V was clipped by 6 bases and J by 3 bases, with 6 bases between them. The chain's CDR3 is CASSLYNQPQHF. In nucleotides, the CDR3 is TGTGCCAGCAGTTTATACAATCAGCCCCAGCATTTT.

This chain links TRBV28 with TRBJ2-2; D may be TRBD1 (5 bases). Trimming took 6 bases from V and 4 from J, leaving 18 bases between them. The CDR3 runs to 16 residues. From germline, CDR1 is MDHEN and CDR2 SYDVKM. DNA of the CDR3: TGTGCCAGCAGCCGCCCAGACCTAAGGGGCACCGGGGAGCTGTTTTTT. Protein product: CASSRPDLRGTGELFF.

This rearrangement joins TRBV27 to TRBJ2-2, with D perhaps matching TRBD1 or TRBD2 (5 bases each). CDR3 size: 12 residues. Between the trimmed V and J ends, which lost 6 bases and 9 bases, there was a span of 11 bases. Germline-derived CDR1 and CDR2 are MNHEY and SMNVEV (reference sequence). CDR3 residues: CASRGVMRELFF. In DNA, the CDR3 is TGTGCCAGCAGGGGGGTGATGCGGGAGCTGTTTTTT.

At least ten counts were recorded for this clonotype. This chain connects TRBV29-1 to TRBJ2-3; D unresolved. V was clipped by 7 bases and J by 3 bases, with 17 bases between them. The CDR3 loop spans 14 amino acids. The V gene's germline CDR1 is SQVTM and CDR2 ANQGSEA. Written as DNA, the CDR3 is TGCAGCGCCCCTCAAGGATTGGGAACAGATACGCAGTATTTT. Translated: CSAPQGLGTDTQYF.

At least ten counts were recorded for this clonotype. V is TRBV7-2 and J is TRBJ2-1; 11 bases align to TRBD2. V was pared by 1 base and J by 5 bases, with 7 bases of the junction left unmatched. The CDR3 runs 17 residues. CDR1 and CDR2 from the germline V gene are SGHTA and FQGNSA. The CDR3 region is CASSLVSLTSGNNEQFF. The CDR3 nucleotides read TGTGCCAGCAGCTTAGTGTCTTTGACTAGCGGGAACAATGAGCAGTTCTTC.

This clonotype was seen repeatedly, ten times or more. The chain couples TRBV4-3 to TRBJ2-6; tentatively, D is TRBD1 (6 bases). The CDR3 runs 16 residues. Germline V gene data show CDR1 as LGHNA and CDR2 as YSLEER. The ends were cut back, 0 bases at V and 2 bases at J, with 8 bases in the middle. CDR3 in amino acids: CASSQDGTTGANVLTF. Written as DNA, the CDR3 is TGCGCCAGCAGCCAAGATGGGACAACTGGGGCCAACGTCCTGACTTTC.

This clonotype was observed many times. V is TRBV7-2 and J is TRBJ2-7; 11 nucleotides align to TRBD2. This CDR3 is built from 15 residues. V lost 5 bases and J lost 0; bases outside the gene matches: 3. CDR1 is SGHTA, CDR2 FQGNSA, per germline. CDR3 DNA sequence: TGTGCCAGCAGCCGACTAGCGGGGAGCTCCTACGAGCAGTACTTC. It specifies CASSRLAGSSYEQYF.

The V gene is TRBV12-3 or TRBV12-4, the J gene TRBJ2-3; the D gene is possibly TRBD1 (5 bases). V lost 3 bases to trimming and J lost 0 bases, with 7 bases between them. This CDR3 has 14 amino acids. Here the CDR3 DNA reads TGTGCCAGCAGTTTTGACAGAAGCACAGATACGCAGTATTTT. Its translation: CASSFDRSTDTQYF.

This clonotype was counted a few times. The chain combines TRBV28 with TRBJ2-4; tentatively, D is TRBD1 (5 bases). This CDR3 has 13 amino acids. V was pared by 5 bases and J by 6 bases, with 11 bases between. Germline CDR1 reads MDHEN; CDR2 reads SYDVKM. The CDR3 DNA reads TGTGCCAGCAGTCAACGACAGTCAAACATTCAGTACTTC. Translation gives CASSQRQSNIQYF.

This clonotype was detected only a few times. The chain couples TRBV29-1 to TRBJ1-4; D call uncertain. The CDR3 consists of 14 residues. Trimming stripped 2 bases from V and 4 bases from J, with 11 bases between. Germline-derived CDR1 and CDR2 are SQVTM and ANQGSEA. CDR3 amino acids: CSVERIGDNEKLFF. The CDR3 nucleotides are TGCAGCGTTGAAAGGATCGGCGATAATGAAAAACTGTTTTTT. Based on the CDR3 plus reference TRBV29-1 and TRBJ1-4, the full variable domain is SAVISQKPSRDICQRGTSLTIQCQVDSQVTMMFWYRQQPGQSLTLIATANQGSEATYESGFVIDKFPISRPNLTFSTLTVSNMSPEDSSIYLCSVERIGDNEKLFFGSGTQLSVL.

The DNA for the CDR3 is TGTGCTAGTGGTTTGAGGGGGCTCAATGAGCAGTTCTTC. Its protein is CASGLRGLNEQFF. The gene calls are TRBV12-5 and TRBJ2-1; 7 nucleotides match TRBD1. Germline-derived CDR1 and CDR2 are LGHNT and FRNRAP. The CDR3 covers 13 residues. The J segment lost 6 bases and the V segment lost 2 bases, leaving 1 base of the junction unmatched.

This clonotype was observed at least ten times. The chain is built from TRBV29-1 and TRBJ1-1; D is uncertain. Between the trimmed V and J ends, which lost 7 bases and 4 bases, there was a span of 16 bases. The CDR3 consists of 13 residues. Germline values: CDR1 SQVTM, CDR2 ANQGSEA. The chain's CDR3 is CSGGEPISTEAFF. In DNA form, the CDR3 reads TGCAGCGGGGGAGAGCCTATTTCCACTGAAGCTTTCTTT.

This clonotype was recorded many times. CDR3 loop: CAISRDRGNEKLFF. CDR3 coding DNA: TGTGCCATCAGCCGGGACAGGGGGAATGAAAAACTGTTTTTT. The rearrangement links TRBV10-3 to TRBJ1-4, with TRBD1 matching over 11 bases. Unmatched junction bases numbered 2, after V lost 6 bases and J lost 5 bases. This CDR3 has 14 residues. Germline V CDR1 and CDR2: ENHRY, SYGVKD.

Judged by abundance, this clonotype is large. The J gene is TRBJ2-7, the V gene TRBV7-6; the match to TRBD2 covers 11 bases. CDR3 length: 16 residues. CDR1 is SGHVS, CDR2 FNYEAQ, per germline. V shed 4 bases, J shed 1 base, and the junction held 6 bases outside the gene matches. The CDR3 spells CASSSLAGGRSYEQYF. DNA of the CDR3: TGTGCCAGCAGCTCCCTAGCGGGGGGTAGATCCTACGAGCAGTACTTC.